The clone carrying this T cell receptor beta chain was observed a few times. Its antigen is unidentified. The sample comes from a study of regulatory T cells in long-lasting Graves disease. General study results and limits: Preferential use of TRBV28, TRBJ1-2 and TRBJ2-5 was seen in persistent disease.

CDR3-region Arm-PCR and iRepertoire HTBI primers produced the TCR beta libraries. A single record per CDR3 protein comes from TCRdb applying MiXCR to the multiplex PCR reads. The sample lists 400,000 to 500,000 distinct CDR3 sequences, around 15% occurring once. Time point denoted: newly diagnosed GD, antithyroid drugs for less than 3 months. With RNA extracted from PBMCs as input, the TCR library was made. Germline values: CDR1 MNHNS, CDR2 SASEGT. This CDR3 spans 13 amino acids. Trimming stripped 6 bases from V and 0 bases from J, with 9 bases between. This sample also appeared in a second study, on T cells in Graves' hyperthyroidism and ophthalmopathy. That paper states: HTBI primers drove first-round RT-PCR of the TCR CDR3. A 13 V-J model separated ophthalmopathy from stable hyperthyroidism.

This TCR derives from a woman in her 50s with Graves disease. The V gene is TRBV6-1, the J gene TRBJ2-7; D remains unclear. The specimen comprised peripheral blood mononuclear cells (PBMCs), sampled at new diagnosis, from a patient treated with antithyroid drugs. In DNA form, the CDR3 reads TGTGCCAGCAGGCTGGACCGCTCCTACGAGCAGTACTTC. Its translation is CASRLDRSYEQYF.